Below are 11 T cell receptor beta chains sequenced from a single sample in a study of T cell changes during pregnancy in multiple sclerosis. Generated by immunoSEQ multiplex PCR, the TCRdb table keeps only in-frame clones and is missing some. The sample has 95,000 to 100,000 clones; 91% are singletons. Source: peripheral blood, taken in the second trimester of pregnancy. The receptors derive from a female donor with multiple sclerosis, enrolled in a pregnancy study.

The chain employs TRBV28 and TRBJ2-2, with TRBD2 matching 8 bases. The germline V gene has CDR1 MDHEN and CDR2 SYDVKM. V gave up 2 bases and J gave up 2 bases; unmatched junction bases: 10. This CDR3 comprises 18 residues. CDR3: CASSLPRTSGTNTGELFF. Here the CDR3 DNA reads TGTGCCAGCAGTTTACCCCGTACTAGCGGAACAAACACCGGGGAGCTGTTTTTT.

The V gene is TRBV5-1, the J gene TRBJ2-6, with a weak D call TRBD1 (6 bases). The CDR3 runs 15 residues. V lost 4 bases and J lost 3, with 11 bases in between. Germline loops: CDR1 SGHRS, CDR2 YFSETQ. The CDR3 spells CASSPRGGGANVLTF. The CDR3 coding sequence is TGCGCCAGCAGCCCGAGAGGGGGTGGGGCCAACGTCCTGACTTTC.

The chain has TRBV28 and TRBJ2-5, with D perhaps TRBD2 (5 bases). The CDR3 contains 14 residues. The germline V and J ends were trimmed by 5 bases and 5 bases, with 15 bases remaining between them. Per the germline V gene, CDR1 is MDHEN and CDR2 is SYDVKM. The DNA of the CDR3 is TGTGCCAGCAGTCCGATCCCGAGAGGGGAGACCCAGTACTTC. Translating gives CASSPIPRGETQYF.

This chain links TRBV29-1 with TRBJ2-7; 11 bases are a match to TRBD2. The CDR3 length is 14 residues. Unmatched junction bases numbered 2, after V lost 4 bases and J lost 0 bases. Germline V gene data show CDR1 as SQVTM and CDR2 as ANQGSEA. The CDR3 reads CSVGTSGFSYEQYF. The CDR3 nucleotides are TGCAGCGTTGGGACTAGCGGGTTCTCCTACGAGCAGTACTTC.

In nucleotides, the CDR3 is TGTGCCAGCAGCTTACAGGGGGTTCAAACAACTAATGAAAAACTGTTTTTT. Amino acid sequence: CASSLQGVQTTNEKLFF. The chain is built from TRBV5-5 and TRBJ1-4, with TRBD1 matching 8 bases. With 2 bases clipped from V and 0 bases from J, the junction kept 6 bases outside the gene matches. CDR3 length: 17 residues. Germline-derived CDR1 and CDR2 are SGHKS and YYEKEE (reference sequence).

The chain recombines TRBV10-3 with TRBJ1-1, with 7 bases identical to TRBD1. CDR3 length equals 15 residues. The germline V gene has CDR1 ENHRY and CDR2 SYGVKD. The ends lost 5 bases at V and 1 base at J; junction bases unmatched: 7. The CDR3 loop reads CAISRQGLGNTEAFF. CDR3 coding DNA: TGTGCCATCAGTCGACAGGGTTTAGGGAACACTGAAGCTTTCTTT.

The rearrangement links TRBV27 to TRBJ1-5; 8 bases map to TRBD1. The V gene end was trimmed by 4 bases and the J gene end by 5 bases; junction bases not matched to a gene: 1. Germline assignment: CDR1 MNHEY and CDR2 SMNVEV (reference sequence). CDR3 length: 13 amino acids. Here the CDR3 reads CASSWTGYQPQHF. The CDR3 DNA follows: TGTGCCAGCAGTTGGACAGGGTATCAGCCCCAGCATTTT.

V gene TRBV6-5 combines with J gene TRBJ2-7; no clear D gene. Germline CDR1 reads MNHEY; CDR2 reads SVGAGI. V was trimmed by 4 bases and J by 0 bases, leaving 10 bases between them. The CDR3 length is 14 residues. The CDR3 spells CASSSPTLSYEQYF. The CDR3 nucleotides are TGTGCCAGCAGTTCCCCGACACTCTCCTACGAGCAGTACTTC.

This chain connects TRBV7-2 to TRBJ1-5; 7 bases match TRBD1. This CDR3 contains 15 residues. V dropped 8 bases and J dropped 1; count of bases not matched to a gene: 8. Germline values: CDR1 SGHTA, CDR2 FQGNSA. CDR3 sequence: CASAWTGTSNQPQHF. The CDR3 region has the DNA TGTGCCAGCGCCTGGACAGGAACGAGCAATCAGCCCCAGCATTTT.

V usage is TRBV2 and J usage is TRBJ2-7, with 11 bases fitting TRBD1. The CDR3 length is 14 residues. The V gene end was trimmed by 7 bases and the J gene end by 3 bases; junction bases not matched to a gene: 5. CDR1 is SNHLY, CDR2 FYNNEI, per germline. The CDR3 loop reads CASTLGQGDYEQYF. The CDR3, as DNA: TGTGCCAGCACATTGGGACAGGGGGACTACGAGCAGTACTTC.

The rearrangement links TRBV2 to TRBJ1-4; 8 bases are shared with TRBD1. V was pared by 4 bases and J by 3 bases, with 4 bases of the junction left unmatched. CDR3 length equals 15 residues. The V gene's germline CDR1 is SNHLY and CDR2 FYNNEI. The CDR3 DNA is TGTGCCAGCAGTGGCACGGGACAGGCTAATGAAAAACTGTTTTTT. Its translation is CASSGTGQANEKLFF. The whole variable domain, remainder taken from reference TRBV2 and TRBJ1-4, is EPEVTQTPSHQVTQMGQEVILRCVPISNHLYFYWYRQILGQKVEFLVSFYNNEISEKSEIFDDQFSVERPDGSNFTLKIRSTKLEDSAMYFCASSGTGQANEKLFFGSGTQLSVL.